Detailed here is one TCR beta chain. Antigen unknown. The data belong to a study of T cells after yellow fever vaccination. Overall study findings and caveats: The secondary T-cell response peaked on day 5, not day 15, but was weaker. Only a small proportion of the clonotypes turned up in both the CD4 and the CD8 compartments, likely arising from convergent recombination.

One entry per CDR3 protein results from TCRdb running MiXCR on the 5' RACE reads. The repertoire consists of approximately 350,000 distinct CDR3 sequences, with around 10% occurring once and the leading ten covering roughly a sixth. This receptor was taken from a man aged 18 to 29 who received the YFV17D yellow fever vaccine. The sample consisted of PBMCs, taken on the day of the first yellow fever vaccination.

CDR3 coding DNA: TGTGCCAGCAGCTTCCGGGCGGATGGAAATGAAAAACTGTTTTTT. The encoded protein is CASSFRADGNEKLFF. The chain combines TRBV7-9 with TRBJ1-4; D gene uncertain. Germline V CDR1 and CDR2: SEHNR, FQNEAQ (reference sequence). The CDR3 sequence is 15 residues long. The V and J ends lost 3 bases and 5 bases respectively, with 13 bases between them.